This T cell receptor beta chain was found in a study of shared clonotypes between healthy human individuals. Overall study: Three plates each covered CD4 naive and memory; CD8 naive two, CD8 memory one. Findings and limits, study-wide: Owing to a small donor count, the genetic and exposure-history diversity represented was limited.

The naive CD8 fraction comprised CD45RO-negative cells positively selected for CCR7 and excluded terminally differentiated effector memory CD45RA+ cells. About this clone: Its antigen is as yet unknown.

Only in-frame clones appear in the TCRdb table, and some are missing; sequencing was by immunoSEQ multiplex PCR. In the table there are a few million clones, about 93% of which are singletons. The CDR3 is 14 residues long. Trimming took 4 bases from V and 5 from J, leaving 15 bases between them. CDR1 and CDR2 from the germline V gene are MDHEN and SYDVKM. Sequences were obtained from naive CD8+ T cells from PBMCs. This sequence originates from a man younger than 30 in good health. Some clones in this sample may be carry-over from other donors' samples. The chain is built from TRBV28 and TRBJ2-7; D is perhaps TRBD1 (6 bases). CDR3 sequence reads: CASSYRDTYHEQYF. CDR3 nucleotide sequence: TGTGCCAGCAGTTACCGGGACACCTACCACGAGCAGTACTTC.